Sequencing of this T cell receptor beta chain was carried out in a study of blood T cell repertoires in COVID-19. The overall study: Sample material is recorded as cDNA or gDNA derived from T cells, B-cell-depleted T cells, or PBMCs.

CDR1 is MNHEY, CDR2 SMNVEV, per germline (reference sequence). V trimming: 6 bases; J trimming: 5 bases; junction bases outside the gene matches: 6. This CDR3 has 13 residues. Only in-frame clones appear in the TCRdb table, and some are missing; sequencing was by immunoSEQ multiplex PCR. The data hold roughly 500,000 clones, with roughly nine tenths observed a single time. The Seattle site enrolled patients during active infection and followed them longitudinally. V and J are TRBV27 and TRBJ1-1, with 7 bases fitting TRBD1. The sequence was collected from a man aged 18 to 30 with COVID-19, enrolled during active disease. Sequencing was done on a sample of peripheral blood. The CDR3 region has the DNA TGTGCCAGCAGACCCGACAGGGATACTGAAGCTTTCTTT. This translates into CASRPDRDTEAFF.